The 32 T cell receptor beta chains below come from one sample, sequenced in a study of blood T cell repertoires in COVID-19. This table comes from immunoSEQ multiplex PCR, and its TCRdb copy is limited to in-frame clones, with some not included. The profile covers fewer than 250,000 clones, with 85% appearing a single time and 0.95% taken by the ten largest. The sequenced material came from peripheral blood. The receptors come from a man in his sixties with COVID-19, enrolled during active disease.

The genes are TRBV2 and TRBJ1-3; 8 bases map to TRBD1. V trimming: 7 bases; J trimming: 4 bases; junction bases outside the gene matches: 6. Germline CDR1 SNHLY, CDR2 FYNNEI. The length of the CDR3 is 14 residues. The CDR3 region has the DNA TGTGCCAGCACCGCTGGACAGGGAGGAAACACCATATATTTT. Amino acids: CASTAGQGGNTIYF. The variable domain in full, completed from reference TRBV2 and TRBJ1-3, reads EPEVTQTPSHQVTQMGQEVILRCVPISNHLYFYWYRQILGQKVEFLVSFYNNEISEKSEIFDDQFSVERPDGSNFTLKIRSTKLEDSAMYFCASTAGQGGNTIYFGEGSWLTVV.

The V gene is TRBV19, the J gene TRBJ2-5; a possible D gene is TRBD2 (5 bases). The CDR3 runs 16 residues. Germline CDR1 is LNHDA and CDR2 is SQIVND (reference sequence). V dropped 7 bases and J dropped 4 bases, with 22 bases sitting between them. The CDR3 sequence: CASTLGNSGGRETQYF. In DNA form, the CDR3 reads TGTGCCAGTACCCTCGGGAACAGTGGAGGACGAGAGACCCAGTACTTC.

Within the sample, this clone is medium-sized. The chain uses TRBV30 and TRBJ2-7; D remains ambiguous. The V and J ends lost 2 bases and 3 bases respectively, with 8 bases between them. The CDR3 length is 12 residues. Germline CDR1 reads GTSNPN; CDR2 reads SVGIG (reference sequence). CDR3 loop: CAWSSVIYEQYF. CDR3 bases: TGTGCCTGGAGTTCAGTGATCTACGAGCAGTACTTC.

The rearrangement uses TRBV3-1 (or the pseudogene TRBV3-2) and TRBJ1-2, with a possible D match to TRBD1 (6 bases). Germline lookup yields CDR1 LGHDT and CDR2 YNNKEL (reference sequence). Trimming removed 4 bases at V and 3 bases at J, with 18 bases between. This CDR3 has 16 residues. CDR3 residues: CASSRGRGTDYYGYTF. CDR3 sequence (DNA): TGTGCCAGCAGCCGGGGGCGAGGGACGGACTACTATGGCTACACCTTC.

The chain employs TRBV7-2 and TRBJ1-5; tentative D call: TRBD1 (5 bases). Germline CDR1 SGHTA, CDR2 FQGNSA. With 5 bases removed from V and 1 base from J, the gap between germline ends came to 12 bases. The CDR3 has 15 amino acids. The CDR3 bases are TGTGCCAGCAGCCCGGGCCAGGGAAGCAATCAGCCCCAGCATTTT. Amino acids: CASSPGQGSNQPQHF.

The J gene is TRBJ1-5, the V gene TRBV27, with D unclear. The germline V gene has CDR1 MNHEY and CDR2 SMNVEV (reference sequence). V gave up 5 bases and J gave up 1 base, with 12 bases separating them. The CDR3 has 15 amino acids. The CDR3 is CASSQSRGSNQPQHF. As DNA, the CDR3 is TGTGCCAGCAGTCAATCGCGGGGAAGCAATCAGCCCCAGCATTTT.

The rearrangement joins TRBV18 to TRBJ2-3; perhaps TRBD1 as D (6 bases). Trimming removed 2 bases from V and 2 bases from J, with 14 bases in between. CDR1 and CDR2 (germline): KGHSH, LQKENI. The CDR3 is made up of 16 amino acids. The CDR3 reads CASSPGTPGPTDTQYF. Written as DNA, the CDR3 is TGTGCCAGCTCACCAGGGACACCAGGTCCCACAGATACGCAGTATTTT. Using reference TRBV18 and TRBJ2-3 for the parts outside the CDR3, the full variable domain is NAGVMQNPRHLVRRRGQEARLRCSPMKGHSHVYWYRQLPEEGLKFMVYLQKENIIDESGMPKERFSAEFPKEGPSILRIQQVVRGDSAAYFCASSPGTPGPTDTQYFGPGTRLTVL.

The rearrangement links TRBV27 to TRBJ1-6; D not resolved. Trimming pared 8 bases from V and 10 bases from J, leaving 18 bases between. The germline gives CDR1 MNHEY, CDR2 SMNVEV (reference sequence). The CDR3 consists of 14 residues. The CDR3 DNA follows: TGTGCCAGCGGCTGGCGGCAAGAGGGATCACCCCTCCACTTT. It yields the protein CASGWRQEGSPLHF.

The chain links TRBV18 to TRBJ2-3; D unclear. The V gene lost 3 bases and the J gene lost 2 bases, with 15 bases spanning the gap. Germline V gene lookup returns CDR1 KGHSH and CDR2 LQKENI. The CDR3 runs to 16 residues. CDR3 amino acids: CASSPPQDLFTDTQYF. CDR3 DNA sequence: TGTGCCAGCTCACCCCCGCAGGATCTCTTCACAGATACGCAGTATTTT.

This chain links TRBV7-2 with TRBJ1-4; possibly TRBD1 for D (5 bases). V lost 3 bases to trimming and J lost 0 bases, with 11 bases between them. Germline CDR1 and CDR2: SGHTA and FQGNSA. This CDR3 region has 16 residues. The CDR3 sequence is CASSFSDTATNEKLFF. CDR3 sequence (DNA): TGTGCCAGCAGCTTTTCGGACACTGCAACTAATGAAAAACTGTTTTTT.

A note on this clone: Distinct nucleotide sequences in the sample also encode this CDR3. The V and J genes are TRBV4-1 and TRBJ1-5, with a tentative D call TRBD1 (6 bases). Germline CDR1 is MGHRA and CDR2 is YSYEKL. The length of the CDR3 is 16 residues. Trimming cost V 0 bases and J 3 bases, with 12 bases left between them. CDR3 residues: CASSQEGRGNNQPQHF. The CDR3 nucleotides read TGCGCCAGCAGCCAAGAAGGCAGGGGCAACAATCAGCCCCAGCATTTT.

The chain combines TRBV3-1 (or the pseudogene TRBV3-2) with TRBJ1-3; D uncertain. This CDR3 has 17 amino acids. Trimming removed 1 base from V and 0 bases from J, with 13 bases in between. Germline V gives CDR1 LGHDT, CDR2 YNNKEL (reference sequence). Written as DNA, the CDR3 is TGTGCCAGCAGCCAAGGATTTACGGGGAACTCTGGAAACACCATATATTTT. As protein: CASSQGFTGNSGNTIYF.

The sample holds one count of this clone. The chain couples TRBV28 to TRBJ1-5; TRBD1 aligns across 7 bases. Per germline, CDR1 MDHEN and CDR2 SYDVKM. The ends lost 4 bases at V and 0 bases at J; junction bases unmatched: 3. The CDR3 length is 15 residues. For the CDR3, the DNA is TGTGCCAGCAGTTCGGGACAGCTTAGCAATCAGCCCCAGCATTTT. It is translated as CASSSGQLSNQPQHF. Full variable domain (rest looked up from reference TRBV28 and TRBJ1-5): DVKVTQSSRYLVKRTGEKVFLECVQDMDHENMFWYRQDPGLGLRLIYFSYDVKMKEKGDIPEGYSVSREKKERFSLILESASTNQTSMYLCASSSGQLSNQPQHFGDGTRLSIL.

The chain uses TRBV4-1 and TRBJ1-4, with no clear D. Germline V lookup: CDR1 MGHRA, CDR2 YSYEKL. The ends were cut back, 4 bases at V and 8 bases at J, with 11 bases in the middle. CDR3 length: 13 residues. The CDR3 DNA reads as TGCGCCAGCAGCCCGGAAGCTAGGGAAAAACTGTTTTTT. As protein: CASSPEAREKLFF.

The CDR3 nucleotides are TGTGCCAGCTCTCTTGAGGGTCACACTGAAGCTTTCTTT. This encodes CASSLEGHTEAFF. This chain joins TRBV11-2 and TRBJ1-1; D not certain. Looked up from germline, CDR1 is SGHAT and CDR2 is FQNNGV. V was pared by 8 bases and J by 3 bases, with 13 bases between. This CDR3 is 13 amino acids long.

This chain connects TRBV5-1 to TRBJ2-3; 7 positions agree with TRBD1. CDR1 is SGHRS and CDR2 is YFSETQ in the germline V gene. CDR3 length: 17 residues. V was clipped by 4 bases and J by 1 base; unmatched bases: 12. In nucleotides, the CDR3 is TGCGCCAGCAGCAAACAACCGACAGGGTCTGGCACAGATACGCAGTATTTT. Translated: CASSKQPTGSGTDTQYF.

V usage is TRBV4-2 and J usage is TRBJ2-1; D perhaps matches TRBD1 (5 bases). The V end lost 0 bases, the J end lost 9 bases, and 15 bases lay between the germline ends. The CDR3 has 15 residues. Germline assignment: CDR1 LGHNA and CDR2 YNFKEQ. The CDR3 nucleotides read TGTGCCAGCAGCCAAGATATTCAGGGTAAGGGTGAGCAGTTCTTC. Amino acid sequence: CASSQDIQGKGEQFF.

This clone was seen more than once but under ten times. This chain joins TRBV28 and TRBJ2-1; 10 bases line up with TRBD1. The germline gives CDR1 MDHEN, CDR2 SYDVKM. The trim removed 6 bases at V and 1 base at J, leaving 3 bases unmatched. The CDR3 extends over 15 amino acids. CDR3 DNA: TGTGCCAGCAGATCGGGACAGGGGTCCTACAATGAGCAGTTCTTC. It yields the protein CASRSGQGSYNEQFF.

The V gene is TRBV4-2, the J gene TRBJ1-5; 8 bases are a match to TRBD1. Germline values: CDR1 LGHNA, CDR2 YNFKEQ. With V trimmed by 4 bases and J by 5 bases, 13 bases remained unmatched. CDR3 size: 17 residues. CDR3 residues: CASSRGPFQGADQPQHF. The CDR3, as DNA: TGTGCCAGCAGCCGCGGGCCTTTCCAGGGGGCAGATCAGCCCCAGCATTTT.

The chain carries TRBV5-4 and TRBJ2-3, with 7 nucleotides matching TRBD2. V trimming: 1 base; J trimming: 6 bases; junction bases outside the gene matches: 8. Germline values: CDR1 SGHNT, CDR2 YYREEE (reference sequence). The length of the CDR3 is 15 residues. The CDR3 DNA sequence: TGTGCCAGCAGCTTGTCCCTAGCGGAGGGGGATACGCAGTATTTT. This sequence encodes CASSLSLAEGDTQYF.

This clone was picked up one time. In DNA, the CDR3 is TGTGCCATCAGCCTTCATCCCCCGGGACAACCGAACACCGGGGAGCTGTTTTTT. This sequence encodes CAISLHPPGQPNTGELFF. J is TRBJ2-2 and V is TRBV10-3; D may be TRBD1 (6 bases). Per germline, CDR1 ENHRY and CDR2 SYGVKD. V lost 6 bases to trimming and J lost 0 bases, with 20 bases between them. This CDR3 is built from 18 residues.

The chain carries TRBV4-1 and TRBJ2-3; D perhaps matches TRBD2 (5 bases). Deletions cut 1 base from V and 3 bases from J, with 14 bases between. CDR1 MGHRA and CDR2 YSYEKL come from the germline V gene. This CDR3 contains 16 residues. The CDR3 DNA sequence: TGCGCCAGCAGCCAAGTTGGCGGGCCAAGGACAGATACGCAGTATTTT. Protein: CASSQVGGPRTDTQYF.

This sequence joins TRBV19 and TRBJ1-5, with a weak D call TRBD1 (6 bases). The V gene's germline CDR1 is LNHDA and CDR2 SQIVND (reference sequence). V was cut by 3 bases and J by 5 bases, with 11 bases left in between. The CDR3 length is 14 residues. CDR3 loop: CASSIGGRDQPQHF. The DNA of the CDR3 is TGTGCCAGTAGTATCGGGGGGCGCGATCAGCCCCAGCATTTT.

The gene calls are TRBV18 and TRBJ2-2; no clear D. Between the trimmed V and J ends, which lost 0 bases and 4 bases, there was a span of 9 bases. The CDR3 runs to 15 residues. Germline assignment: CDR1 KGHSH and CDR2 LQKENI. The CDR3 spells CASSPPQTFTGELFF. CDR3 nucleotide sequence: TGTGCCAGCTCACCACCGCAGACATTCACCGGGGAGCTGTTTTTT.

The chain links TRBV7-2 to TRBJ1-5; TRBD1 agrees at 8 bases. The V and J ends lost 0 bases and 6 bases, in that order; junction bases with no gene match: 7. The germline CDR1 and CDR2 sequences are SGHTA and FQGNSA. CDR3 size: 16 residues. CDR3 DNA: TGTGCCAGCAGCTTAGCGTGGGGGACAGGAGGTCAGCCCCAGCATTTT. This codes for CASSLAWGTGGQPQHF.

The gene calls are TRBV29-1 and TRBJ2-7; 10 bases fit TRBD1. The CDR3 is made up of 13 amino acids. V was pared by 5 bases and J by 3 bases, with 4 bases of the junction left unmatched. The germline V gene has CDR1 SQVTM and CDR2 ANQGSEA. The CDR3 protein is CSVTRTGGYEQYF. CDR3 nucleotides: TGCAGCGTTACGCGGACAGGGGGCTACGAGCAGTACTTC.

The chain combines TRBV7-8 with TRBJ1-1; TRBD1 might be the D (6 bases). The CDR3 has 14 amino acids. Trimming removed 5 bases at V and 5 bases at J, with 15 bases between. Looked up from germline, CDR1 is SGHVS and CDR2 is FQNEAQ. The DNA of the CDR3 is TGTGCCAGCAGCCCAGGGGTAAGAGGGACTGAAGCTTTCTTT. This gives the protein CASSPGVRGTEAFF. Complete variable domain (other parts from reference TRBV7-8 and TRBJ1-1): GAGVSQSPRYKVAKRGQDVALRCDPISGHVSLFWYQQALGQGPEFLTYFQNEAQLDKSGLPSDRFFAERPEGSVSTLKIQRTQQEDSAVYLCASSPGVRGTEAFFGQGTRLTVV.

The chain has TRBV27 and TRBJ2-7; 12 positions match TRBD1. The CDR3 length is 15 residues. Trimming took 7 bases from V and 1 from J; bases not matched to a gene: 5. Germline V gives CDR1 MNHEY, CDR2 SMNVEV (reference sequence). DNA for the CDR3: TGTGCCAGCAAAGGGGACAGGGGGCGATCCTACGAGCAGTACTTC. Amino acids: CASKGDRGRSYEQYF.

The chain links TRBV19 to TRBJ1-6; D unclear. CDR3 length: 18 residues. Germline values: CDR1 LNHDA, CDR2 SQIVND (reference sequence). V was shortened by 6 bases and J by 6 bases, with 24 bases between the two germline ends. CDR3 nucleotides: TGTGCCAGTAGCAAAACCATCGGGGTGGGGAGTGGTAATTCACCCCTCCACTTT. This translates into CASSKTIGVGSGNSPLHF.

The V and J genes are TRBV7-3 and TRBJ2-7, with 12 bases lining up with TRBD2. The V gene's germline CDR1 is SGHTA and CDR2 FQGTGA. J lost 12 bases, V lost 3 bases, and 12 bases had no gene match. CDR3 length: 15 residues. The CDR3 DNA reads TGTGCCAGCAGCTTGACTTCTAGCGGGAGGGCTCCCCTGTACTTC. This encodes CASSLTSSGRAPLYF.

The chain recombines TRBV28 with TRBJ1-3; perhaps TRBD1 as D (5 bases). Germline V gene data show CDR1 as MDHEN and CDR2 as SYDVKM. The CDR3 totals 14 residues. V lost 0 bases, J lost 4 bases, and 7 bases lay in between. CDR3 amino acids: CASSLWGRGNTIYF. The CDR3 region has the DNA TGTGCCAGCAGTTTATGGGGGCGAGGAAACACCATATATTTT.

This chain joins TRBV27 and TRBJ2-1; 14 bases are a match to TRBD2. The CDR3 sequence is 19 residues long. J was trimmed by 7 bases and V by 0 bases; bases with no gene match: 11. Germline values: CDR1 MNHEY, CDR2 SMNVEV (reference sequence). CDR3 sequence (DNA): TGTGCCAGCAGTTTATCGGGACGGGGACTAGCGGGAGTAAGAAATGAGCAGTTCTTC. Translating it yields CASSLSGRGLAGVRNEQFF.